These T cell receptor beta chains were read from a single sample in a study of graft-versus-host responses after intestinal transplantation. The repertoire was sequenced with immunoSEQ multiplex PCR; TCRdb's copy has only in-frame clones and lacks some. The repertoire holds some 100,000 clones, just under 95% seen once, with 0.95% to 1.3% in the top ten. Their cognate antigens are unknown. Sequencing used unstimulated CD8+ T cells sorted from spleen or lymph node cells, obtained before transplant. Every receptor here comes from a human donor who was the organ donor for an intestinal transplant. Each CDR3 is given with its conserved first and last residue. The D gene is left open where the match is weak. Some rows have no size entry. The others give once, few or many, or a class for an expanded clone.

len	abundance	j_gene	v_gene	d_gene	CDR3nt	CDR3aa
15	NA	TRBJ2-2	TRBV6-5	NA	TGTGCCAGCAGTTTACTAACTTTGAACACCGGGGAGCTGTTTTTT	CASSLLTLNTGELFF
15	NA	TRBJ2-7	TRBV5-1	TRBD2	TGCGCCAGCAGCTTGGGACGGGAGGGCTCCTACGAGCAGTACTTC	CASSLGREGSYEQYF
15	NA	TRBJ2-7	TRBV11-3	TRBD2	TGTGCCAGCAGCGCTACTAGCGGGAGTGGCTACGAGCAGTACTTC	CASSATSGSGYEQYF
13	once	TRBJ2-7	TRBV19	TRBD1	TGTGCCAGTGGACCGGGGACAGGGCACGAGCAGTACTTC	CASGPGTGHEQYF
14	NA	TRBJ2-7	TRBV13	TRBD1	TGTGCCAGCAGCCCACCGGGACAGATCTACGAGCAGTACTTC	CASSPPGQIYEQYF
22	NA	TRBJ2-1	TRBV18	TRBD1	TGTGCCAGCTCATCCTTAACACTACCGGGACAGGATCTCTCTCGGGCACACAATGAGCAGTTCTTC	CASSSLTLPGQDLSRAHNEQFF
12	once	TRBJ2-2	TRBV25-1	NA	TGTGCCAGCGGCCAACCAGGGGGGGAGCTGTTTTTT	CASGQPGGELFF
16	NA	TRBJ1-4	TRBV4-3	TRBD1	TGCGCCAGCAGCCAGGGAACGGGACAGGGTAATGAAAAACTGTTTTTT	CASSQGTGQGNEKLFF
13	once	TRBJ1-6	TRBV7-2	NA	TGTGCCAGCAGCTTGGGCCTGAATTCACCCCTCCACTTT	CASSLGLNSPLHF
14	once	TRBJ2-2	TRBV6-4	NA	TGTGCCAGCAGGGGGGCGGAAAACACCGGGGAGCTGTTTTTT	CASRGAENTGELFF
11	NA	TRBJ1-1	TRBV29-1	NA	TGCAGCGCACTGGGGGCGGGGGTGGCTTTCTTT	CSALGAGVAFF
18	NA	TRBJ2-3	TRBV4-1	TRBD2	TGCGCCAGCAGCCCCCATCCACGCAGGACTAGCGGCACAGATACGCAGTATTTT	CASSPHPRRTSGTDTQYF
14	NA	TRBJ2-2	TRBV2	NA	TGTGCCAGCCTCAGGGCGGTCAACACCGGGGAGCTGTTTTTT	CASLRAVNTGELFF
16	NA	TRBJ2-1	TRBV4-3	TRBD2	TGCGCCAGCAGCCAAGTAGGGGGACTAGCGAACAATGAGCAGTTCTTC	CASSQVGGLANNEQFF
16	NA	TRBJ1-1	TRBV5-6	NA	TGTGCCAGCAACCGGGGAGCAGGAACATTGTACACTGAAGCTTTCTTT	CASNRGAGTLYTEAFF
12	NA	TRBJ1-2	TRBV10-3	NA	TGTGCCATCAGCAGACAAAAGGATGGCTACACCTTC	CAISRQKDGYTF
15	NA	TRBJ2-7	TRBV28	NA	TGTGCCAGCAGTCCATACAGGTTTTCCGCCTACGAGCAGTACTTC	CASSPYRFSAYEQYF
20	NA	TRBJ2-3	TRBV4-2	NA	TGTGCCAGCAGCCAACAAATCCCCTGGGCGAGGACTCACTACACAGATACGCAGTATTTT	CASSQQIPWARTHYTDTQYF
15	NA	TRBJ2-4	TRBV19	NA	TGTGCCAGTAGACTAAACTGGGGCCCCAAAAACATTCAGTACTTC	CASRLNWGPKNIQYF
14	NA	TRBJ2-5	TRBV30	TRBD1	TGTGCCTGGAGTGCTACAGGGGGGCAAGAGACCCAGTACTTC	CAWSATGGQETQYF
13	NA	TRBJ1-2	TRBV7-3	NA	TGTGCCAGCAGCTTAGAGGCGGGGTCCGGCTACACCTTC	CASSLEAGSGYTF
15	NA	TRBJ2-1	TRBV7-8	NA	TGTGCCAGCAGCTTAGGTATGAGCTCCTACAATGAGCAGTTCTTC	CASSLGMSSYNEQFF
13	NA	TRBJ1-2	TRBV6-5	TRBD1	TGTGCCAGCAGTTTGGACAGGGGAGATGGCTACACCTTC	CASSLDRGDGYTF
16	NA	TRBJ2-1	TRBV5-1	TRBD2	TGCGCCAGCAGCTTGGGGCGGGAGGTCTCTCGGGATGAGCAGTTCTTC	CASSLGREVSRDEQFF
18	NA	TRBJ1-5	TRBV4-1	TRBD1	TGCGCCAGCAGCCAAGATCCCCACAGGGGTGATAGCAATCAGCCCCAGCATTTT	CASSQDPHRGDSNQPQHF
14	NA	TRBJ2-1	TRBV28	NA	TGTGCCAGCAGTCACCCGAAGGAGGTCAATGAGCAGTTCTTC	CASSHPKEVNEQFF
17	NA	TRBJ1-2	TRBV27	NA	TGTGCCAGCAGGATCCTCGGCGGGGTCTACGCTAACTATGGCTACACCTTC	CASRILGGVYANYGYTF
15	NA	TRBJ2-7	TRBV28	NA	TGTGCCAGCAGTTCTCCAGCCCCCCTAGACTACGAGCAGTACTTC	CASSSPAPLDYEQYF
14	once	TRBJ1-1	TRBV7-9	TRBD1	TGTGCCAGCAGCCCCCCCACAGGGGATGCTGAAGCTTTCTTT	CASSPPTGDAEAFF
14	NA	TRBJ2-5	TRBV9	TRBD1	TGTGCCAGCAGCGTCAGGGGGCGCGAAGAGACCCAGTACTTC	CASSVRGREETQYF
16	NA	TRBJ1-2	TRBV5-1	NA	TGCGCCAGCAGCTTGGGGCCTCGGACCCTCGGGGATGGCTACACCTTC	CASSLGPRTLGDGYTF
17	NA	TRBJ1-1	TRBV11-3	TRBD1	TGTGCCAGCACCCCCAGGGACAGGGGGATCGATGGAACTGAAGCTTTCTTT	CASTPRDRGIDGTEAFF
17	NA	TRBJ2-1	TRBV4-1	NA	TGCGCCAGCAGCCAAGATCTTTTTAGCGGCTCCTACAATGAGCAGTTCTTC	CASSQDLFSGSYNEQFF
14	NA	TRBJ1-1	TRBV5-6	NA	TGTGCCAGCAGCTGGGGCACGGGTCACACTGAAGCTTTCTTT	CASSWGTGHTEAFF
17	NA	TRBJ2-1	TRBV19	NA	TGTGCCAGTAGTATAGGGCTCGGAGGGAGCTCCTACAATGAGCAGTTCTTC	CASSIGLGGSSYNEQFF
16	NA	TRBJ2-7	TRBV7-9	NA	TGTGCCAGCAGCCGACCCCCGGGCAGGGGTTACAACGAGCAGTACTTC	CASSRPPGRGYNEQYF
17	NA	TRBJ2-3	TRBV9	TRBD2	TGTGCCAGCAGCGCGTTCGATAGCGGGGGGGAAGCAGATACGCAGTATTTT	CASSAFDSGGEADTQYF
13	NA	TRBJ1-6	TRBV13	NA	TGTGCCAGCAGCGTGGACAGTGTTCCACCCCTCCACTTT	CASSVDSVPPLHF
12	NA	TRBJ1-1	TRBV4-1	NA	TGCGCCAGTTCGGTGCTTTACACTGAAGCTTTCTTT	CASSVLYTEAFF
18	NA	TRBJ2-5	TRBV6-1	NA	TGTGCCAGCAGTGAAGGCCCTCGCGGGACAGAAACTCAAGAGACCCAGTACTTC	CASSEGPRGTETQETQYF
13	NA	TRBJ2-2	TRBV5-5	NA	TGTGCCAGCAGCTGGAGTCGGTCCGGGGAGCTGTTTTTT	CASSWSRSGELFF
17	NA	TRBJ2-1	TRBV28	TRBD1	TGTGCCAGCAGTCTCAGCCCCGGACAGGCCGTCTACAATGAGCAGTTCTTC	CASSLSPGQAVYNEQFF
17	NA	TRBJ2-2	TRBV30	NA	TGTGCCTGGAGTGCCCGCTCTACCATTCGTAACACCGGGGAGCTGTTTTTT	CAWSARSTIRNTGELFF
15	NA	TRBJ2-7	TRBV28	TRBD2	TGTGCCAGCAGTTTACTAGCGGGAGCCTCCTACGAGCAGTACTTC	CASSLLAGASYEQYF
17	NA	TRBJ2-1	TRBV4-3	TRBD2	TGCGCCAGCAGCCGCCTCCTAGCGGGAGAGACCTACAATGAGCAGTTCTTC	CASSRLLAGETYNEQFF